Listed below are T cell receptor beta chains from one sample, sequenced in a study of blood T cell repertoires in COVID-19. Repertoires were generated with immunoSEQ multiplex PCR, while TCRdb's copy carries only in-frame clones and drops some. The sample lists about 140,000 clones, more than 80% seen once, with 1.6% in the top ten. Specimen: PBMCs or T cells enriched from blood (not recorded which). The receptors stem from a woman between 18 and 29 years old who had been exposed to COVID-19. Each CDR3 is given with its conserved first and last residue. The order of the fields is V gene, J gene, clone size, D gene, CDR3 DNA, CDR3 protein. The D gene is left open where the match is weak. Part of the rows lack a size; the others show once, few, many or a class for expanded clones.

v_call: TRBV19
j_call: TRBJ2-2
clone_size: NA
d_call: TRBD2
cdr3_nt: TGTGCCAGTAGTTTCGCGGGAGGCCCCCCGAACACCGGGGAGTTGTTTTTT
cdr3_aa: CASSFAGGPPNTGELFF

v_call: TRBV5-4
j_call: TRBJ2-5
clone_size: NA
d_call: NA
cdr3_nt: TGTGCCAGCAGCCCCGAGGGTCTACAAGAGACCCAGTACTTC
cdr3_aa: CASSPEGLQETQYF

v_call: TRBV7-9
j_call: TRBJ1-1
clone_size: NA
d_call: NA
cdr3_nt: TGTGCCAGCAGCTCCGCCAGGGTCACTGAAGCTTTCTTT
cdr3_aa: CASSSARVTEAFF

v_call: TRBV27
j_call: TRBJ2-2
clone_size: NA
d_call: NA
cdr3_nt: TGTGCCAGCAGTTCCCTACTGGGACTTTCGGGCCCGAACACCGGGGAGCTGTTTTTT
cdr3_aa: CASSSLLGLSGPNTGELFF

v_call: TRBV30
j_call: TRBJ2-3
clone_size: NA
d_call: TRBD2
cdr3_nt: TGTGCCTGGGGGGAAGCGGGACGCACAGATACGCAGTATTTT
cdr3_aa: CAWGEAGRTDTQYF

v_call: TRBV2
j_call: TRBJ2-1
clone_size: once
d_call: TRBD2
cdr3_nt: TGTGCCAGCAGTGACTTGAATTTAAGCGGGAGGGGGAATGAGCAGTTCTTC
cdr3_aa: CASSDLNLSGRGNEQFF

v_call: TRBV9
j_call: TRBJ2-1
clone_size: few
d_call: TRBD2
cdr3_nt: TGTGCCAGCAGCGTAAGCGGGAGCTCCTACAATGAGCAGTTCTTC
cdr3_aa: CASSVSGSSYNEQFF

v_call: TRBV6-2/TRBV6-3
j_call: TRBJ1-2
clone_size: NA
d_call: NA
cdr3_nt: TGTGCCAGCAGTTACGTGGCAGGGTCTGGCTACACCTTC
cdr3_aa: CASSYVAGSGYTF

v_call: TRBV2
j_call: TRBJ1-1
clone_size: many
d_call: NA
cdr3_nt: TGTGCCAGCAGGGAAGGGGAGCTGTACACTGAAGCTTTCTTT
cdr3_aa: CASREGELYTEAFF

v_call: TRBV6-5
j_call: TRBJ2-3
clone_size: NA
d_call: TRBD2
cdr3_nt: TGTGCCGGAGAGGGTGGTAGCGGGAGTAGTGATACGCAGTATTTT
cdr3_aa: CAGEGGSGSSDTQYF

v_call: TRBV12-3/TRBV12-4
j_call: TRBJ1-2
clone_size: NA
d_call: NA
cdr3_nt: TGTGCCAGCAGTTTAACAGGTCCCTATGGCTACACCTTC
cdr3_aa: CASSLTGPYGYTF

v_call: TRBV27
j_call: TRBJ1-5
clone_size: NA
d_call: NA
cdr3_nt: TGTGCCAGCACCCCCGGGGGAAACAATCAGCCCCAGCATTTT
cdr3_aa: CASTPGGNNQPQHF

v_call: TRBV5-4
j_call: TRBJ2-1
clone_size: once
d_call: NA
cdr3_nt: TGTGCCAGCAGCCAGGAAATGGGCAATGAGCAGTTCTTC
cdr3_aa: CASSQEMGNEQFF

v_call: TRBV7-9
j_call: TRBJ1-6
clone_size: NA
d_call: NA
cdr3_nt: TGTGCCAGCAGCTTAGTAGAGAATTCACCCCTCCACTTT
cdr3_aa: CASSLVENSPLHF

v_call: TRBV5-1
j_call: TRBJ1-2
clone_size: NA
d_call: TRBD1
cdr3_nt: TGCGCCAGCAGCTTGGTTCCGGGACAGGGGGCGCGGGGCTACACCTTC
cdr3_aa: CASSLVPGQGARGYTF

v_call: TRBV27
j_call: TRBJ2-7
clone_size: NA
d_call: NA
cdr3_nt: TGTGCCAGCAGTCTCGCCGGACAGACAAACGAGCAGTACTTC
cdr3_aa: CASSLAGQTNEQYF

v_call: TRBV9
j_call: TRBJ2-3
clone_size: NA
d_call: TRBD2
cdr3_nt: TGTGCCAGCAGCGTAGAGCCTAGCGGGAGGTCCGCAGATACGCAGTATTTT
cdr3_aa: CASSVEPSGRSADTQYF

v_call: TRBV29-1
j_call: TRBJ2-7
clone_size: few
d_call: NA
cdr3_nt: TGCAGCGTTGAAGGACAGACAACCTACGAGCAGTACTTC
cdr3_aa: CSVEGQTTYEQYF

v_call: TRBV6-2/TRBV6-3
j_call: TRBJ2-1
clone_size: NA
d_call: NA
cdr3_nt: TGTGCCAGCAGTTACCGTGACTTGAGCTCCTACAATGAGCAGTTCTTC
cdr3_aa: CASSYRDLSSYNEQFF

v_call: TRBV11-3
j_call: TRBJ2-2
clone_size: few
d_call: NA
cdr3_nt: TGTGCCAGCAGCTTAGATCAGGGCGGGACAGCAAAGACCGGGGAGCTGTTTTTT
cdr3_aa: CASSLDQGGTAKTGELFF

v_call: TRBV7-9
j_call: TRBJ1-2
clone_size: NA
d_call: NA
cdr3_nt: TGTGCCAGCAGCCCGCGTCGGGGGAACTATGGCTACACCTTC
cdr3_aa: CASSPRRGNYGYTF

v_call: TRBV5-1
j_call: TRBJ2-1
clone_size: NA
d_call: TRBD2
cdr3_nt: TGCGCCAGCAGAGGAATGTCAGCGGGAGAACTGCGGCAGTTCTTC
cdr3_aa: CASRGMSAGELRQFF

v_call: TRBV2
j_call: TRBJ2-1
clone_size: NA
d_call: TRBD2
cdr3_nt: TGTGCCAGCAGCGGATATTCACAGACTAGCCCGAGATTGCAGTTCTTC
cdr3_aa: CASSGYSQTSPRLQFF

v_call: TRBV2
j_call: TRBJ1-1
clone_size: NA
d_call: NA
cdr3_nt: TGTGCCAGCAGTGAATCGGTACAGATGAACACTGAAGCTTTCTTT
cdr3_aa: CASSESVQMNTEAFF

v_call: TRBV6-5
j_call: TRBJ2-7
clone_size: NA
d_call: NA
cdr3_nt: TGTGCCAGCAGTCCGGGGGAGGGGGGGAAAGAGCAGTACTTC
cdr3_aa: CASSPGEGGKEQYF

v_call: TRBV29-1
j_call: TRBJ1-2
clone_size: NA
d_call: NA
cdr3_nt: TGCAGCGTTGAAGATCTAGGGGGTGGCTACACCTTC
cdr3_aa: CSVEDLGGGYTF

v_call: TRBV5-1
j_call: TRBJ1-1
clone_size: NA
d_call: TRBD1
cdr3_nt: TGCGCCAGCAGCTTTAGGAGACAGGGGGCTTCGAACACTGAAGCTTTCTTT
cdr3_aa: CASSFRRQGASNTEAFF

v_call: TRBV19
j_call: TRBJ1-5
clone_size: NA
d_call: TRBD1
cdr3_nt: TGTGCCAGTAGTATTAAACCGGGACAGGCGTCAAGTCAGCCCCAGCATTTT
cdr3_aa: CASSIKPGQASSQPQHF

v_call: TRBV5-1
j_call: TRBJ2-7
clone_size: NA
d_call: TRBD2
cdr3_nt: TGCGCCAGCAGAATTGGGGGCGCCGGGAGGGGCGAGCAGTACTTC
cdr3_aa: CASRIGGAGRGEQYF

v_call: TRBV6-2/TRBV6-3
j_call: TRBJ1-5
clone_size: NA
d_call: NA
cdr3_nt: TGTGCCAGCAGTTACCCCGGTAATAGCAATCAGCCCCAGCATTTT
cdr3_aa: CASSYPGNSNQPQHF

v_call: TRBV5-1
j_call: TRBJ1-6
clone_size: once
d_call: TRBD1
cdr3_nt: TGCGCCAGCAGCCCGACAGGGGGTACGGGTAATTCACCCCTCCACTTT
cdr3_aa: CASSPTGGTGNSPLHF

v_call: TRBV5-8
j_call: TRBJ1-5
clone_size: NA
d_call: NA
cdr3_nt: TGTGCCAGCAGCTTGAAGGAGATCATTCAGCCCCAGCATTTT
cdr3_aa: CASSLKEIIQPQHF

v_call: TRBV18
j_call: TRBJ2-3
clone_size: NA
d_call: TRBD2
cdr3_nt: TGTGCCAGCTCACCACCGGGAGGGACTAGCGGAGCTAGCACAGATACGCAGTATTTT
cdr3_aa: CASSPPGGTSGASTDTQYF

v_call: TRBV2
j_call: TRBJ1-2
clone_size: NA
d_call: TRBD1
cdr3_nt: TGTGCCAGCAGTAGCTGGGACAGGGCTGGTGGCTACACCTTC
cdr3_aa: CASSSWDRAGGYTF

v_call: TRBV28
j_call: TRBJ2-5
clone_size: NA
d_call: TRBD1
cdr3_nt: TGTGCCAGCAGCCATTTCTCTAGGGGGCGCAACCAAGAGACCCAGTACTTC
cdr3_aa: CASSHFSRGRNQETQYF

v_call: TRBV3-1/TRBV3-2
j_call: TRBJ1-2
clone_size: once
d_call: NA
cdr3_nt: TGTGCCAGCAGCCAAGATCAGGGGTATGGCTACACCTTC
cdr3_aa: CASSQDQGYGYTF

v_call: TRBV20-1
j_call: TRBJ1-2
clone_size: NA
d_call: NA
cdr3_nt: TGCAGTGCTAGTCCCCTCGTAGGCTACACCTTC
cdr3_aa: CSASPLVGYTF

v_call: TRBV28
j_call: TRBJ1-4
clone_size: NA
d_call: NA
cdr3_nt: TGTGCCAGCAGTATACCAGGGGTAAATGAAAAACTGTTTTTT
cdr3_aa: CASSIPGVNEKLFF

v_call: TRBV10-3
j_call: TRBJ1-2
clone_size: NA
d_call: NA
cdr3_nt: TGTGCCATCAGGGCCCCCTTCGACAGACACTCTCAAAACTATGGCTACACCTTC
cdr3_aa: CAIRAPFDRHSQNYGYTF

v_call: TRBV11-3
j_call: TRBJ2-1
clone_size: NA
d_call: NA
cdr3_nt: TGTGCCAGCAGCTTAGAAACGGGAGCGGACAATGAGCAGTTCTTC
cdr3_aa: CASSLETGADNEQFF

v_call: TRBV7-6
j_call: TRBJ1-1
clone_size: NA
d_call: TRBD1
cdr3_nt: TGTGCCAGCAGCCCGGGAGTCAGGGGGCGAGGGGACACTGAAGCTTTCTTT
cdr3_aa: CASSPGVRGRGDTEAFF